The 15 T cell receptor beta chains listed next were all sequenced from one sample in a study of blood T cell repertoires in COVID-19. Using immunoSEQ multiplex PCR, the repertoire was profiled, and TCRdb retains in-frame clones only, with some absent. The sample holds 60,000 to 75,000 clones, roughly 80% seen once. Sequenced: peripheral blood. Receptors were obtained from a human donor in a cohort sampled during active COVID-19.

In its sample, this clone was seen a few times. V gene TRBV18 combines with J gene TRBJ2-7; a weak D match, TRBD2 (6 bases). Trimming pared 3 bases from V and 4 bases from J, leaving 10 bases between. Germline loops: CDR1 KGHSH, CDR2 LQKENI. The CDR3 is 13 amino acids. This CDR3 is CASSPRDSYEQYF. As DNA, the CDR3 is TGTGCCAGCTCACCCCGGGACTCGTACGAGCAGTACTTC.

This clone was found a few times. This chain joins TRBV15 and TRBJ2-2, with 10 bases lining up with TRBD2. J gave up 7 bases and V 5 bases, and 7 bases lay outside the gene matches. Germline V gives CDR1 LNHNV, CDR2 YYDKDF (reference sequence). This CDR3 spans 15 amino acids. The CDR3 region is CATSRSGGAGGELFF. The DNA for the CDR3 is TGTGCCACCAGCCGGAGCGGGGGGGCCGGCGGGGAGCTGTTTTTT.

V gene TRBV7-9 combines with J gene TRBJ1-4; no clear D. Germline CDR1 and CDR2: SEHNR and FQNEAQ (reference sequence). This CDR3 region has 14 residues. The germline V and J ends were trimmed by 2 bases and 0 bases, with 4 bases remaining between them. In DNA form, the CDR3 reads TGTGCCAGCAGCTTACAGGCAACTAATGAAAAACTGTTTTTT. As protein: CASSLQATNEKLFF.

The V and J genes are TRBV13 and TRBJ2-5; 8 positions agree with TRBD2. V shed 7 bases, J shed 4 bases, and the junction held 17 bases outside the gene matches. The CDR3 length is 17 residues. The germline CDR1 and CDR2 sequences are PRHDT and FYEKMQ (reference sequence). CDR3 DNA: TGTGCCAGCACCGCCCGGGCCAGCGGGAGAATCGGAGAGACCCAGTACTTC. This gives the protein CASTARASGRIGETQYF.

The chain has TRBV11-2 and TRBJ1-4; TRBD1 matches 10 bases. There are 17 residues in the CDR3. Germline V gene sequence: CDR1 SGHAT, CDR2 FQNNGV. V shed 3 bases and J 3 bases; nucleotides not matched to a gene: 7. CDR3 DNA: TGTGCCAGCAGCTTGGGACAGGGGAGGTTGGCTAATGAAAAACTGTTTTTT. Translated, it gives CASSLGQGRLANEKLFF.

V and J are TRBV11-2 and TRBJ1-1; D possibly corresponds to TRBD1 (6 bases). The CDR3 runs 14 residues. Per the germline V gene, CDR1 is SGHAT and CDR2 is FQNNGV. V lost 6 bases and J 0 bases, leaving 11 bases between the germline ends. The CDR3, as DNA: TGTGCCAGCAGGGCTGGACAGATGAACACTGAAGCTTTCTTT. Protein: CASRAGQMNTEAFF.

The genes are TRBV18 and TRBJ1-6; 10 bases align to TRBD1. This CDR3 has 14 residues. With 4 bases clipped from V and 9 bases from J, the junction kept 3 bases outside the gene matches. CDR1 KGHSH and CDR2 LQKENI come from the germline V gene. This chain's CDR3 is CASSRDRGTSPLHF. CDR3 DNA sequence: TGTGCCAGCTCACGGGACAGGGGAACTTCACCCCTCCACTTT. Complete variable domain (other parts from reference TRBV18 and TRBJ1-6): NAGVMQNPRHLVRRRGQEARLRCSPMKGHSHVYWYRQLPEEGLKFMVYLQKENIIDESGMPKERFSAEFPKEGPSILRIQQVVRGDSAAYFCASSRDRGTSPLHFGNGTRLTVT.

The CDR3: CASSLYGGALGEQYF. The CDR3 nucleotides read TGTGCCAGCAGCTTATACGGGGGTGCCCTCGGCGAGCAGTACTTC. J is TRBJ2-7 and V is TRBV7-9, with D perhaps matching TRBD2 (6 bases). The CDR3 runs to 15 residues. The germline gives CDR1 SEHNR, CDR2 FQNEAQ (reference sequence). Trimming pared 2 bases from V and 6 bases from J, leaving 17 bases between. The variable domain in full, completed from reference TRBV7-9 and TRBJ2-7, reads DTGVSQNPRHKITKRGQNVTFRCDPISEHNRLYWYRQTLGQGPEFLTYFQNEAQLEKSRLLSDRFSAERPKGSFSTLEIQRTEQGDSAMYLCASSLYGGALGEQYFGPGTRLTVT.

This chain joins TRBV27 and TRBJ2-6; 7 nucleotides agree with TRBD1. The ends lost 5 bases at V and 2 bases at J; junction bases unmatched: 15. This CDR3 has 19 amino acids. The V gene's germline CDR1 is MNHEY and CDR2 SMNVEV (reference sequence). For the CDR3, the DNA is TGTGCCAGCAGTACCGTATACCGGGACAGAATGACTGGGGCCAACGTCCTGACTTTC. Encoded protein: CASSTVYRDRMTGANVLTF.

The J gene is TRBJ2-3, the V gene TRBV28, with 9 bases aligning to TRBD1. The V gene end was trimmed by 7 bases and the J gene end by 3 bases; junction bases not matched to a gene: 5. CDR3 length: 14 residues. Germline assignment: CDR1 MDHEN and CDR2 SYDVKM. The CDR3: CASNRGPRTDTQYF. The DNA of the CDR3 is TGTGCCAGCAACAGGGGGCCGCGAACAGATACGCAGTATTTT.

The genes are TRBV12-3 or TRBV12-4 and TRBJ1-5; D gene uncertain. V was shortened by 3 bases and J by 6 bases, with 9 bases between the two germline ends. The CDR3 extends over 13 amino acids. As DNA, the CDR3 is TGTGCCAGCAGTTTTGAACAGTTTCAGCCCCAGCATTTT. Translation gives CASSFEQFQPQHF.

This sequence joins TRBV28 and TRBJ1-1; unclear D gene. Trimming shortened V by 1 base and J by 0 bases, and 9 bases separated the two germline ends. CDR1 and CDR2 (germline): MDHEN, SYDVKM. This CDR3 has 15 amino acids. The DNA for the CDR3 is TGTGCCAGCAGTTTATTCGGGGAGATGAACACTGAAGCTTTCTTT. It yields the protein CASSLFGEMNTEAFF. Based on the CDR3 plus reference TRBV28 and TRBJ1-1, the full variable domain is DVKVTQSSRYLVKRTGEKVFLECVQDMDHENMFWYRQDPGLGLRLIYFSYDVKMKEKGDIPEGYSVSREKKERFSLILESASTNQTSMYLCASSLFGEMNTEAFFGQGTRLTVV.

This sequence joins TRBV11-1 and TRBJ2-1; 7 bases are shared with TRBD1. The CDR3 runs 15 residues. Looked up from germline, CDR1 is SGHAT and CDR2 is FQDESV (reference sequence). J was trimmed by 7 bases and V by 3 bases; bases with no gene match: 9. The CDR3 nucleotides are TGTGCCAGCAGCTTGAGCTTGAGGGGGCATAATGAGCAGTTCTTC. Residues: CASSLSLRGHNEQFF. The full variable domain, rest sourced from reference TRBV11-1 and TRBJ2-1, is EAEVAQSPRYKITEKSQAVAFWCDPISGHATLYWYRQILGQGPELLVQFQDESVVDDSQLPKDRFSAERLKGVDSTLKIQPAELGDSAMYLCASSLSLRGHNEQFFGPGTRLTVL.

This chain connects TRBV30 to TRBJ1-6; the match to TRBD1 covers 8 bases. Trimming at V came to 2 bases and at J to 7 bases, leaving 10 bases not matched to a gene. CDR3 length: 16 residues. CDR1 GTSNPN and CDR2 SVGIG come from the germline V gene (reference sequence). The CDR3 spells CAWSLSRTGMNSPLHF. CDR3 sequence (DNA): TGTGCCTGGAGTCTATCCCGGACAGGGATGAATTCACCCCTCCACTTT.

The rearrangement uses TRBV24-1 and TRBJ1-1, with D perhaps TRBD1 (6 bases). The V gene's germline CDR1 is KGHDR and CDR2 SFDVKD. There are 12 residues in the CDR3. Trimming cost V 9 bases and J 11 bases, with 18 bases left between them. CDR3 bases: TGTGCCACCTTTGACGAGAGGGGGTGGGCTTTCTTT. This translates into CATFDERGWAFF.